This TCR beta chain was sequenced for a study of blood T cells in healthy people across ages. A sample-barcoded 5' primer and a J-beta primer mix were used in a second PCR of roughly 6 to 12 cycles. Via MiXCR, TCRdb re-called the 5' RACE reads, giving one row per CDR3 protein. The sample carries under 800,000 distinct CDR3 sequences, roughly 41% recorded once. The CDR3 is 12 amino acids. Trimming stripped 0 bases from V and 6 bases from J, with 5 bases between. Germline V lookup: CDR1 MRHNA, CDR2 SNTAGT. V and J are TRBV6-4 and TRBJ1-1; D unclear. This sequence was found in a woman aged 55-75 years in good health. Sample: blood. For the CDR3, the DNA is TGTGCCAGCAGTGACTCGAAGGCTGAAGCTTTCTTT. Protein product: CASSDSKAEAFF.